This T cell receptor beta chain is drawn from a study of CD8 T cells in Susac syndrome. The study's findings and limits: In its TCR sequencing and HLA analysis, the study acknowledged that the number of individuals was relatively small.

This CDR3 is built from 15 residues. Germline-derived CDR1 and CDR2 are DFQATT and SNEGSKA (reference sequence). The ends lost 6 bases at V and 6 bases at J; junction bases unmatched: 13. Comment on this clonotype: Antigen: not known.

Healthy donors acted as controls, with matching for age and sex. TEMRA cells were FACS-enriched and CD8+ and CD4+ T cells negatively isolated. When the RNA was reverse transcribed, random hexamers were used with an input of roughly 0.45 to 1 ug. Amplification of the TCR beta CDR3 was carried out by immunoSEQ multiplex PCR, which spanned a total of 54 Vbeta and 13 Jbeta segments. One entry per CDR3 protein, called by TCRdb with MiXCR from the immunoSEQ multiplex PCR reads. The top ten hold around 0.15% of the sample, which has 100,000 or so distinct CDR3 sequences, around nine tenths seen once. This clonotype was obtained from a human donor in good health. Specimen: CD4+ T cells from PBMCs. This sequence joins TRBV20-1 and TRBJ2-3; 9 positions agree with TRBD1. CDR3 protein: CSAKRDRDLRDTQYF. The CDR3 bases are TGCAGTGCGAAAAGGGACAGGGATCTTAGGGATACGCAGTATTTT.